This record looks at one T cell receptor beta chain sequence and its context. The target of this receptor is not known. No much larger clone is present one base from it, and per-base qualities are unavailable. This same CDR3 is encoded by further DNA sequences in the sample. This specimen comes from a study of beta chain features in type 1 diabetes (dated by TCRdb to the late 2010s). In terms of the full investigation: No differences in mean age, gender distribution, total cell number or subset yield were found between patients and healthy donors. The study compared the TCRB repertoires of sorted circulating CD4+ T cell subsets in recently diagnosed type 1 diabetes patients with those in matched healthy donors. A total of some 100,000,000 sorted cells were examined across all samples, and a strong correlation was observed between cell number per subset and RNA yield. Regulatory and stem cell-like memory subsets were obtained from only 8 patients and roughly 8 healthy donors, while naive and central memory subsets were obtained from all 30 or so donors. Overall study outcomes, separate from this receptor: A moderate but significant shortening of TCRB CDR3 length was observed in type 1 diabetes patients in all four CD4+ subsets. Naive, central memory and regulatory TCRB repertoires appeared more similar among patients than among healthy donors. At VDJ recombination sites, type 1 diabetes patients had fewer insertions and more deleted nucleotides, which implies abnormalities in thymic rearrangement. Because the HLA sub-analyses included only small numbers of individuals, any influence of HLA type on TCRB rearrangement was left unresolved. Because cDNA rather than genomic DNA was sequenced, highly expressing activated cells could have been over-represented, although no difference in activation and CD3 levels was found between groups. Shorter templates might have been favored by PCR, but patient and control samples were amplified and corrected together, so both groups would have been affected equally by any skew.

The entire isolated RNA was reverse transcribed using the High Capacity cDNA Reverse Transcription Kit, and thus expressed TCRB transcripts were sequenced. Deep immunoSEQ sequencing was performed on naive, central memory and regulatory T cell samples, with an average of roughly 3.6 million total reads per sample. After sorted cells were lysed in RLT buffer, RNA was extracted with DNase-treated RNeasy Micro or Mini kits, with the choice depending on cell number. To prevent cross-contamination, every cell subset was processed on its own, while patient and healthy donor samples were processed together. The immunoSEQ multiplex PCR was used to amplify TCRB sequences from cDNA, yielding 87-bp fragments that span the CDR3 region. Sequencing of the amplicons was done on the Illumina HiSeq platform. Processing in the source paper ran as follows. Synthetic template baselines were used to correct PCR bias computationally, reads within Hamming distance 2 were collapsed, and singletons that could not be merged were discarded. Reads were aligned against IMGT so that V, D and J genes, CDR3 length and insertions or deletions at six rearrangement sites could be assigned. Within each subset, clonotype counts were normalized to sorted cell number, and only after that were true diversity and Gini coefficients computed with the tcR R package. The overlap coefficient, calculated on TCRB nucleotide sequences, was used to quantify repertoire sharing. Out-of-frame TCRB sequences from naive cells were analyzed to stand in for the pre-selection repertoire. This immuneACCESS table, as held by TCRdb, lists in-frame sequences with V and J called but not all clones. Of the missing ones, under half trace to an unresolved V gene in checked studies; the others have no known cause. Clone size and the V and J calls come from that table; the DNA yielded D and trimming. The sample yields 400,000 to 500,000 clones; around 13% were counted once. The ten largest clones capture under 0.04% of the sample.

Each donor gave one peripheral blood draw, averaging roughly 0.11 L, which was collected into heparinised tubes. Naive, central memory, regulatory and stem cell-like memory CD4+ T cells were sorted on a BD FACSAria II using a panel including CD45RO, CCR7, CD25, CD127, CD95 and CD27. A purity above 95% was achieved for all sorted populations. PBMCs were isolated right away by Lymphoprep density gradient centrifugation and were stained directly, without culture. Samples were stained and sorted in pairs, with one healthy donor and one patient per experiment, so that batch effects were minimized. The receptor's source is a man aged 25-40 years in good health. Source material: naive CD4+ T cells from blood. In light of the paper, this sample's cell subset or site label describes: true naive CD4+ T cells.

The CDR3 is CASSLGGLEQYV. The nucleotide sequence is TGTGCCAGCAGCTTAGGAGGACTGGAGCAGTACGTC. The rearrangement combines TRBV7-9 with TRBJ2-7; the D region possibly corresponds to TRBD2 (5 bases align). V lost 1 base and J lost 7 bases; the stretch between them is 8 bases long. Taken from the germline V gene (reference sequence), the CDR1 and CDR2 loops are SEHNR and FQNEAQ. From the cysteine through the valine, the CDR3 covers 12 amino acids. Only the CDR3 portion is preserved as DNA: 36 bases, with reading frame beginning at the first base.